Listed here are 23 T cell receptor beta chains from one sample, sequenced in a study of T-cell reconstitution after alpha-beta-depleted transplantation in children. Library preparation (for TCRbeta) was performed with unique molecular identifiers. Via MiXCR, TCRdb re-called the PCR reads, giving one row per CDR3 protein. The sample yields around 960,000 distinct CDR3 sequences, around 30% seen once. This material consisted of PBMCs, mostly from graft donor cells, taken 360 days after TCRalphabeta/CD19-depleted stem cell transplant. Source of these receptors: a boy younger than two who had a stem cell transplant for SCID, so the T cells may come from the graft donor.

This clonotype was observed a few times. V is TRBV12-5 and J is TRBJ2-7; D perhaps matches TRBD1 (5 bases). V was pared by 4 bases and J by 4 bases, with 5 bases between. The CDR3 has 11 residues. CDR1 and CDR2 from the germline V gene are LGHNT and FRNRAP. The CDR3 reads CASGSGYEQYF. The CDR3 region has the DNA TGTGCTAGTGGTTCAGGGTACGAGCAGTACTTC.

This rearrangement joins TRBV15 to TRBJ2-7; D may match TRBD1 or TRBD2 (5 bases each). V lost 4 bases to trimming and J lost 2 bases, with 18 bases between them. This CDR3 is built from 16 residues. Germline CDR1 is LNHNV and CDR2 is YYDKDF (reference sequence). The CDR3 sequence is CATSTVTGTYTYEQYF. DNA of the CDR3: TGTGCCACCAGCACCGTAACCGGGACGTATACCTACGAGCAGTACTTC. Full variable domain (rest looked up from reference TRBV15 and TRBJ2-7): DAMVIQNPRYQVTQFGKPVTLSCSQTLNHNVMYWYQQKSSQAPKLLFHYYDKDFNNEADTPDNFQSRRPNTSFCFLDIRSPGLGDTAMYLCATSTVTGTYTYEQYFGPGTRLTVT.

This clonotype was seen a handful of times. V usage is TRBV7-6 and J usage is TRBJ2-1; TRBD2 matches at 14 bases. CDR3 size: 16 residues. Germline CDR1 SGHVS, CDR2 FNYEAQ. The V and J ends lost 5 bases and 6 bases, in that order; junction bases with no gene match: 6. CDR3 DNA: TGTGCCAGCAGCCCGTCGACTAGCGGGGGGGCCAATGAGCAGTTCTTC. Its protein is CASSPSTSGGANEQFF. Based on the CDR3 plus reference TRBV7-6 and TRBJ2-1, the full variable domain is GAGVSQSPRYKVTKRGQDVALRCDPISGHVSLYWYRQALGQGPEFLTYFNYEAQQDKSGLPNDRFSAERPEGSISTLTIQRTEQRDSAMYRCASSPSTSGGANEQFFGPGTRLTVL.

This clonotype was detected only a few times. The rearrangement joins TRBV5-1 to TRBJ2-3; D remains unclear. This CDR3 spans 15 amino acids. V was clipped by 4 bases and J by 6 bases, with 18 bases between them. Germline V gene sequence: CDR1 SGHRS, CDR2 YFSETQ. Here the CDR3 reads CASSLEVGGSDTQYF. The CDR3 DNA reads TGCGCCAGCAGCCTGGAAGTGGGTGGGTCGGATACGCAGTATTTT.

This chain uses TRBV28 with TRBJ1-1, with D unclear. Germline V lookup: CDR1 MDHEN, CDR2 SYDVKM. This CDR3 has 13 residues. With 7 bases removed from V and 2 bases from J, the gap between germline ends came to 11 bases. The CDR3 region is CASKGTLNTEAFF. CDR3 in DNA: TGTGCCAGCAAGGGCACCCTTAACACTGAAGCTTTCTTT.

This chain uses TRBV7-6 with TRBJ1-5; D unresolved. The CDR3 length is 20 residues. Germline loops: CDR1 SGHVS, CDR2 FNYEAQ. The V end lost 1 base, the J end lost 3 bases, and 25 bases lay between the germline ends. The CDR3 here is CASSLGPMGGGSTSNQPQHF. CDR3 nucleotides: TGTGCCAGCAGCTTAGGCCCCATGGGTGGAGGGTCAACGTCCAATCAGCCCCAGCATTTT.

This clonotype showed up just a few times. The gene calls are TRBV20-1 and TRBJ1-1; no definite D call. The CDR3 is 12 residues long. Between the trimmed V and J ends, which lost 1 base and 4 bases, there was a span of 7 bases. CDR1 and CDR2 (germline): DFQATT, SNEGSKA (reference sequence). The CDR3 region has the DNA TGCAGTGCTAGAGTCGGAAGCACTGAAGCTTTCTTT. Its translation: CSARVGSTEAFF.

The chain combines TRBV12-3 or TRBV12-4 with TRBJ2-6, with 7 positions matching TRBD2. This CDR3 comprises 19 residues. The junction had 13 bases not matched to a gene; V was cut back by 3 bases and J by 2 bases. The CDR3 reads CASSLSSFGRETGANVLTF. The CDR3 bases are TGTGCCAGCAGTTTGTCTAGTTTTGGGAGGGAAACTGGGGCCAACGTCCTGACTTTC.

This chain connects TRBV6-2 or TRBV6-3 to TRBJ1-2; perhaps TRBD1 as D (5 bases). Trimming stripped 4 bases from V and 4 bases from J, with 16 bases between. Germline CDR1 reads MNHEY; CDR2 reads SVGEGT. There are 15 residues in the CDR3. CDR3 protein: CASSFPGLGSYGYTF. The CDR3 DNA sequence: TGTGCCAGCAGTTTTCCGGGACTGGGCAGCTATGGCTACACCTTC.

The chain uses TRBV7-3 and TRBJ2-7, with 8 bases aligning to TRBD2. CDR3 length: 15 amino acids. Trimming cost V 5 bases and J 2 bases; bases outside gene matches: 8. Germline V lookup: CDR1 SGHTA, CDR2 FQGTGA. CDR3 sequence: CASSQVGTSAYEQYF. Here the CDR3 DNA reads TGTGCCAGCAGCCAAGTCGGGACTAGTGCCTACGAGCAGTACTTC.

This clonotype was seen a handful of times. This chain links TRBV7-8 with TRBJ2-7; D remains unclear. The germline V gene has CDR1 SGHVS and CDR2 FQNEAQ. The CDR3 consists of 15 residues. V lost 5 bases to trimming and J lost 2 bases, with 16 bases between them. The CDR3 loop is CASSASEWFTYEQYF. CDR3 DNA sequence: TGTGCCAGCAGCGCATCCGAATGGTTCACCTACGAGCAGTACTTC.

In this sample, this clonotype turned up a few times. The V gene is TRBV4-3, the J gene TRBJ2-1; 9 bases fit TRBD1. Germline V CDR1 and CDR2: LGHNA, YSLEER. This CDR3 has 17 residues. The junction had 15 bases not matched to a gene; V was cut back by 6 bases and J by 6 bases. CDR3 DNA: TGCGCCAGCAGTCCCCACAGGGGGCTTCTTCGGCCCAATGAGCAGTTCTTC. It encodes CASSPHRGLLRPNEQFF.

V and J are TRBV6-2 or TRBV6-3 and TRBJ1-2; a possible D gene is TRBD1 (5 bases). Trimming took off 2 bases at V and 5 bases at J, with 15 bases between the two ends. Looked up from germline, CDR1 is MNHEY and CDR2 is SVGEGT. The length of the CDR3 is 15 residues. For the CDR3, the DNA is TGTGCCAGCAGTTACGGTCCGGGGCCGACTTATGGCTACACCTTC. Its translation is CASSYGPGPTYGYTF.

This clonotype was seen a few times. This chain links TRBV10-3 with TRBJ1-1; D uncertain. The CDR3 sequence is 14 residues long. Germline assignment: CDR1 ENHRY and CDR2 SYGVKD. Trimming cost V 1 base and J 4 bases, with 10 bases left between them. The DNA for the CDR3 is TGTGCCATCAGTGAGTTCACTGGAGCCACTGAAGCTTTCTTT. Translation gives CAISEFTGATEAFF.

This clonotype was found once. V and J are TRBV7-2 and TRBJ2-1, with TRBD2 matching 11 bases. This CDR3 comprises 16 residues. The ends lost 0 bases at V and 5 bases at J; junction bases unmatched: 3. CDR1 SGHTA and CDR2 FQGNSA come from the germline V gene. CDR3 loop: CASSLASGGGNNEQFF. The CDR3 DNA reads as TGTGCCAGCAGCTTAGCTAGCGGGGGGGGTAACAATGAGCAGTTCTTC. Full variable domain (outside the CDR3, taken from reference TRBV7-2 and TRBJ2-1): GAGVSQSPSNKVTEKGKDVELRCDPISGHTALYWYRQSLGQGLEFLIYFQGNSAPDKSGLPSDRFSAERTGGSVSTLTIQRTQQEDSAVYLCASSLASGGGNNEQFFGPGTRLTVL.

This clonotype was detected a few times. V and J are TRBV29-1 and TRBJ1-3; no definite D call. Germline CDR1 and CDR2: SQVTM and ANQGSEA. Trimming stripped 3 bases from V and 0 bases from J, with 9 bases between. The CDR3 is 14 amino acids. CDR3 coding DNA: TGCAGCGTTGACGGACGGTCCTCTGGAAACACCATATATTTT. Translating it yields CSVDGRSSGNTIYF. The full variable domain, with the rest looked up from reference TRBV29-1 and TRBJ1-3, is SAVISQKPSRDICQRGTSLTIQCQVDSQVTMMFWYRQQPGQSLTLIATANQGSEATYESGFVIDKFPISRPNLTFSTLTVSNMSPEDSSIYLCSVDGRSSGNTIYFGEGSWLTVV.

This clonotype was seen a few times. CDR3 protein: CASRGQGAGTEAFF. The CDR3 DNA reads TGCGCCAGCAGGGGACAGGGGGCAGGAACTGAAGCTTTCTTT. This chain joins TRBV10-2 and TRBJ1-1, with 12 bases aligning to TRBD1. This CDR3 is built from 14 residues. The junction had 4 bases not matched to a gene; V was cut back by 6 bases and J by 5 bases. Germline CDR1 WSHSY, CDR2 SAAADI.

The chain employs TRBV7-2 and TRBJ2-7; either TRBD1 or TRBD2 may supply D (5 bases each). Trimming pared 6 bases from V and 4 bases from J, leaving 19 bases between. CDR1 and CDR2 (germline): SGHTA, FQGNSA. The CDR3 sequence is 15 residues long. CDR3 amino acids: CASRGGTENRYEQYF. CDR3 sequence (DNA): TGTGCCAGCAGGGGTGGGACGGAGAATAGGTACGAGCAGTACTTC.

The chain is built from TRBV7-8 and TRBJ2-7; 7 bases fit TRBD1. In germline, CDR1 is SGHVS, CDR2 FQNEAQ. V lost 6 bases to trimming and J lost 6 bases; unmatched junction nucleotides: 14. This CDR3 spans 15 amino acids. The CDR3 sequence: CASRSGQDRPGEQYF. In nucleotides, the CDR3 is TGTGCCAGCAGATCCGGACAGGACAGACCGGGCGAGCAGTACTTC. The full variable domain, completed using reference TRBV7-8 and TRBJ2-7, is GAGVSQSPRYKVAKRGQDVALRCDPISGHVSLFWYQQALGQGPEFLTYFQNEAQLDKSGLPSDRFFAERPEGSVSTLKIQRTQQEDSAVYLCASRSGQDRPGEQYFGPGTRLTVT.

The chain carries TRBV6-5 and TRBJ2-5; 7 bases map to TRBD2. Trimming at V came to 4 bases and at J to 2 bases, leaving 10 bases not matched to a gene. This CDR3 spans 16 amino acids. Per the germline V gene, CDR1 is MNHEY and CDR2 is SVGAGI. This CDR3 reads CASSLVLADIQETQYF. The CDR3 coding sequence is TGTGCCAGCAGTTTAGTTCTAGCGGATATTCAAGAGACCCAGTACTTC.

The V call is TRBV4-1, the J call TRBJ1-1, with TRBD1 as a possible D gene (5 bases). V was cut by 3 bases and J by 0 bases, with 14 bases left in between. The germline CDR1 and CDR2 sequences are MGHRA and YSYEKL. The CDR3 sequence is 16 residues long. The CDR3: CASSQRDGRMNTEAFF. DNA of the CDR3: TGCGCCAGCAGCCAGAGGGACGGACGCATGAACACTGAAGCTTTCTTT.

This clonotype occurred a few times. V gene TRBV30 combines with J gene TRBJ2-3, with D tentatively TRBD2 (5 bases). Germline-derived CDR1 and CDR2 are GTSNPN and SVGIG (reference sequence). The CDR3 loop spans 15 amino acids. With 0 bases removed from V and 4 bases from J, the gap between germline ends came to 14 bases. Here the CDR3 reads CAWSVPLARADTQYF. The CDR3 nucleotides read TGTGCCTGGAGTGTACCGCTAGCTAGGGCAGATACGCAGTATTTT.

This chain links TRBV4-1 with TRBJ2-5, with D hard to call. The V gene's germline CDR1 is MGHRA and CDR2 YSYEKL. The CDR3 length is 16 residues. V was cut by 4 bases and J by 3 bases, with 18 bases left in between. The CDR3 DNA follows: TGCGCCAGCAGCCCTGGCCCCTACACGGAAAAAGAGACCCAGTACTTC. This translates into CASSPGPYTEKETQYF.